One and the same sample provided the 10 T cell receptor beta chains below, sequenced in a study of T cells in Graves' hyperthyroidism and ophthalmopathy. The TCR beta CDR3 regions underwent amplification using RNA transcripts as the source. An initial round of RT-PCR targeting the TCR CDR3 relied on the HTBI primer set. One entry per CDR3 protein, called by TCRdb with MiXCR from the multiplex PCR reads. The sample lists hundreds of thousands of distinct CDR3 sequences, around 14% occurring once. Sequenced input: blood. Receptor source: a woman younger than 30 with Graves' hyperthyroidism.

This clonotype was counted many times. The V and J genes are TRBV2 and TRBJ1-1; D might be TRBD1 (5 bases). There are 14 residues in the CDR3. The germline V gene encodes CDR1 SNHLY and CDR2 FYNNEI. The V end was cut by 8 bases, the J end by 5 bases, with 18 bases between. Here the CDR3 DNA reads TGTGCCAGCCGTTCGGGGGTCGTGGGGACTGAAGCTTTCTTT. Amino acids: CASRSGVVGTEAFF. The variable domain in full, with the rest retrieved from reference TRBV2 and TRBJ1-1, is EPEVTQTPSHQVTQMGQEVILRCVPISNHLYFYWYRQILGQKVEFLVSFYNNEISEKSEIFDDQFSVERPDGSNFTLKIRSTKLEDSAMYFCASRSGVVGTEAFFGQGTRLTVV.

The CDR3 DNA follows: TGTGCCAGTAAGCGACAGGGGGCGAGCACTGAAGCTTTCTTT. Translated, it gives CASKRQGASTEAFF. V usage is TRBV2 and J usage is TRBJ1-1; 10 nucleotides agree with TRBD1. CDR1 and CDR2 (germline): SNHLY, FYNNEI. Trimming at V came to 9 bases and at J to 4 bases, leaving 8 bases not matched to a gene. The CDR3 is made up of 14 amino acids.

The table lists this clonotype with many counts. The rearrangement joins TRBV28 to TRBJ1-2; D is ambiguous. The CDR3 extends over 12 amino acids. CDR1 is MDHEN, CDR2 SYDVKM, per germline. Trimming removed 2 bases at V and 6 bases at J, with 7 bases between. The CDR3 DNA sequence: TGTGCCAGCAGTTTAAAGGGCCATGGCTACACCTTC. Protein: CASSLKGHGYTF.

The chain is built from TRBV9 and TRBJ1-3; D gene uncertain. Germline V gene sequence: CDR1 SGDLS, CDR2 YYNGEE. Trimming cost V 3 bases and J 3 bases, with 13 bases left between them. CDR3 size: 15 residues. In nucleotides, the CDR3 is TGTGCCAGCAGCGCCCAGATTGACCTTGGAAACACCATATATTTT. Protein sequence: CASSAQIDLGNTIYF.

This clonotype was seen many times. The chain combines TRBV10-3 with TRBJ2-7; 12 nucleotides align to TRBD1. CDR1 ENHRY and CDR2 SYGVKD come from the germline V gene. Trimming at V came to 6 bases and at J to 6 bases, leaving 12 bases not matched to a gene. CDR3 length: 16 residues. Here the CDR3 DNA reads TGTGCCATCAGCCTGGGAACCGGGACAGGGGGCTTCGAGCAGTACTTC. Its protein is CAISLGTGTGGFEQYF.

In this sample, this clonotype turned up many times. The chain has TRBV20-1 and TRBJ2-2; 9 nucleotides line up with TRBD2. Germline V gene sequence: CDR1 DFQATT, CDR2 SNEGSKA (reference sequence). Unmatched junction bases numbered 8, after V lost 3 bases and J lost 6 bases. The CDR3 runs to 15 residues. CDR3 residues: CSASRREGLAGELFF. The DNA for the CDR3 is TGCAGTGCTAGCCGGCGGGAGGGCCTGGCCGGGGAGCTGTTTTTT.

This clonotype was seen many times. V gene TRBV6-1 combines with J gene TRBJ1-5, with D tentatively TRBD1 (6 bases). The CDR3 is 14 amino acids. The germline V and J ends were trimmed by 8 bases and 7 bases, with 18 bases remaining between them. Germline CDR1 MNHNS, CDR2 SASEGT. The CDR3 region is CASCPDSLGQPQHF. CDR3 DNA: TGTGCCAGCTGCCCGGACAGCCTTGGCCAGCCCCAGCATTTT.

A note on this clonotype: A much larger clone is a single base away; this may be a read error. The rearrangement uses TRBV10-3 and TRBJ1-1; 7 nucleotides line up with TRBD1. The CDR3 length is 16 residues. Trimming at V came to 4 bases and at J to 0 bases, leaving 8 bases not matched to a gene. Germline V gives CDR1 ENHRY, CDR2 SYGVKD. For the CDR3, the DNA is TGTGCCATCAGTGGGACTCGGGACAGCATGAACACTGAAGCTTTCTTT. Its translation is CAISGTRDSMNTEAFF.

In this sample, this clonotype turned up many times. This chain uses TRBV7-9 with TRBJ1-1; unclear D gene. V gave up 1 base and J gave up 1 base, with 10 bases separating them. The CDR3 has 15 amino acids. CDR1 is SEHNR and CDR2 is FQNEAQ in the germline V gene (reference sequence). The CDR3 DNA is TGTGCCAGCAGCTTAGGAGAGTCGAGGAACACTGAAGCTTTCTTT. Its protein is CASSLGESRNTEAFF.

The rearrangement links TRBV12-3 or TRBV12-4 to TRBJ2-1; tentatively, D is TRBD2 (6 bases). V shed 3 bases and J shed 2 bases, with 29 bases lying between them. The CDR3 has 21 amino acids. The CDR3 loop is CASSFVGDDSPRESPYNEQFF. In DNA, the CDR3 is TGTGCCAGCAGTTTTGTGGGGGATGACAGCCCCCGGGAGTCCCCCTACAATGAGCAGTTCTTC.